Shown below are 15 T cell receptor beta chains from a single sample sequenced in a study of shared clonotypes between healthy human individuals. Produced via immunoSEQ multiplex PCR; TCRdb's table is partial and in-frame only. The table records 550,000 to 850,000 clones, around 67% of them present only once. Sequences were obtained from memory CD4+ T cells sorted from blood. The subset: CD45RA-negative fraction. The source of these receptors is a woman aged 25 to 39 in good health.

This clone was seen just once. Other DNA sequences in the sample encode the same CDR3. V usage is TRBV30 and J usage is TRBJ1-5; no definite D call. The CDR3 is 13 residues long. Germline loops: CDR1 GTSNPN, CDR2 SVGIG (reference sequence). V lost 0 bases to trimming and J lost 1 base, with 4 bases between them. This CDR3 reads CAWSVQSNQPQHF. In DNA form, the CDR3 reads TGTGCCTGGAGTGTACAGAGCAATCAGCCCCAGCATTTT.

The V and J genes are TRBV7-2 and TRBJ2-5; no clear D gene. The V gene's germline CDR1 is SGHTA and CDR2 FQGNSA. CDR3 length equals 17 residues. Trimming took off 5 bases at V and 0 bases at J, with 19 bases between the two ends. The CDR3 spells CASSPPTRVEYQETQYF. Written as DNA, the CDR3 is TGTGCCAGCAGCCCCCCCACACGGGTAGAGTACCAAGAGACCCAGTACTTC.

Of note for this clone: A much larger clone sits a single nucleotide away, making a read error possible. The chain links TRBV5-1 to TRBJ1-1, with D unclear. This CDR3 comprises 11 residues. Germline-derived CDR1 and CDR2 are SGHRS and YFSETQ. V lost 4 bases, J lost 3 bases, and 4 bases lay in between. CDR3 in DNA: TGCGCCAGCAGCATGGACACTGAAGCTTTCTTT. Amino acid sequence: CASSMDTEAFF.

This sequence joins TRBV27 and TRBJ1-2; 8 bases are shared with TRBD1. Trimming removed 2 bases from V and 4 bases from J; junction bases left unmatched: 6. CDR1 and CDR2 from the germline V gene are MNHEY and SMNVEV (reference sequence). The CDR3 is made up of 15 amino acids. CDR3 region: CASSLRGQAGYGYTF. CDR3 nucleotide sequence: TGTGCCAGCAGTTTAAGGGGACAGGCCGGCTATGGCTACACCTTC.

A single count supports this clone. This sequence joins TRBV28 and TRBJ2-5; TRBD2 agrees at 12 bases. Germline lookup yields CDR1 MDHEN and CDR2 SYDVKM. The CDR3 consists of 14 residues. With 8 bases clipped from V and 4 bases from J, the junction kept 5 bases outside the gene matches. The CDR3 sequence is CASLPGLAGETQYF. In DNA, the CDR3 is TGTGCCAGCCTACCGGGACTAGCGGGAGAGACCCAGTACTTC.

Here the CDR3 reads CASGTSGGRQFF. The CDR3 DNA reads TGTGCCAGCGGGACTAGCGGGGGACGGCAGTTCTTC. The rearrangement joins TRBV6-5 to TRBJ2-1; 14 positions match TRBD2. CDR3 length equals 12 residues. The V segment lost 8 bases and the J segment 12 bases; nucleotides outside the gene matches: 3. Germline lookup yields CDR1 MNHEY and CDR2 SVGAGI.

This CDR3 is CASSQEGGSTGELFF. CDR3 DNA: TGCGCCAGCAGCCAAGAGGGGGGCAGCACCGGGGAGCTGTTTTTT. This chain links TRBV4-1 with TRBJ2-2; D might be TRBD1 or TRBD2, each matching 6 bases. CDR1 MGHRA and CDR2 YSYEKL come from the germline V gene. CDR3 length equals 15 residues. Deletions cut 0 bases from V and 4 bases from J, with 9 bases between.

The rearrangement uses TRBV2 and TRBJ2-1; 14 bases map to TRBD2. Germline V lookup: CDR1 SNHLY, CDR2 FYNNEI. Trimming at V came to 6 bases and at J to 15 bases, leaving 7 bases not matched to a gene. This CDR3 is built from 13 residues. CDR3 protein: CASSETSGRATFF. In DNA, the CDR3 is TGTGCCAGCAGCGAGACTAGCGGGAGGGCCACGTTCTTC.

J is TRBJ1-2 and V is TRBV27; D is uncertain. The V end was cut by 3 bases, the J end by 2 bases, with 7 bases between. The CDR3 extends over 13 amino acids. Germline-derived CDR1 and CDR2 are MNHEY and SMNVEV (reference sequence). CDR3 nucleotide sequence: TGTGCCAGCAGTTTGGGCCGAAACTATGGCTACACCTTC. Protein sequence: CASSLGRNYGYTF.

V and J are TRBV5-6 and TRBJ1-2; 11 bases map to TRBD1. The junction had 8 bases not matched to a gene; V was cut back by 4 bases and J by 3 bases. Looked up from germline, CDR1 is SGHDT and CDR2 is YYEEEE. This CDR3 contains 16 residues. The CDR3 protein is CASSTSGQGADYGYTF. For the CDR3, the DNA is TGTGCCAGCAGCACCTCCGGACAGGGGGCCGACTATGGCTACACCTTC. The entire variable domain, with the rest obtained from reference TRBV5-6 and TRBJ1-2, is as follows: DAGVTQSPTHLIKTRGQQVTLRCSPKSGHDTVSWYQQALGQGPQFIFQYYEEEERQRGNFPDRFSGHQFPNYSSELNVNALLLGDSALYLCASSTSGQGADYGYTFGSGTRLTVV.

This chain uses TRBV19 with TRBJ2-1; 14 bases align to TRBD2. V lost 9 bases, J lost 6 bases, and 4 bases stayed unmatched. The CDR3 sequence is 14 residues long. Germline values: CDR1 LNHDA, CDR2 SQIVND (reference sequence). CDR3 loop: CASRTSGRTNEQFF. Here the CDR3 DNA reads TGTGCCAGCCGGACTAGCGGGAGGACCAATGAGCAGTTCTTC.

The J gene is TRBJ2-3, the V gene TRBV4-1; the D gene could be TRBD1 or TRBD2 (6 bases each). Germline V gives CDR1 MGHRA, CDR2 YSYEKL. V lost 3 bases, J lost 6 bases, and 13 bases lay in between. The CDR3 sequence is 14 residues long. The CDR3 nucleotides read TGCGCCAGCAGCCAGGGGGGCCAGGCGGATACGCAGTATTTT. The encoded protein is CASSQGGQADTQYF.

The CDR3 region is CASRVGGSNQPQHF. CDR3 in DNA: TGTGCCAGCAGGGTAGGGGGTAGCAATCAGCCCCAGCATTTT. The chain joins TRBV6-5 to TRBJ1-5; perhaps TRBD1 as D (6 bases). V was shortened by 6 bases and J by 0 bases, with 9 bases between the two germline ends. The CDR3 sequence is 14 residues long. CDR1 and CDR2 (germline): MNHEY, SVGAGI.

The chain uses TRBV30 and TRBJ1-5, with 7 nucleotides matching TRBD1. CDR1 and CDR2 from the germline V gene are GTSNPN and SVGIG (reference sequence). This CDR3 contains 14 residues. V shed 0 bases and J 5 bases; nucleotides not matched to a gene: 4. DNA for the CDR3: TGTGCCTGGAGTGTATCTACAGGGGATCAGCCCCAGCATTTT. Translation: CAWSVSTGDQPQHF.

The chain uses TRBV4-1 and TRBJ2-3; D gene uncertain. This CDR3 is built from 14 residues. Looked up from germline, CDR1 is MGHRA and CDR2 is YSYEKL. V dropped 1 base and J dropped 9 bases, with 14 bases sitting between them. CDR3 amino acids: CASSQVTRVWTQYF. Written as DNA, the CDR3 is TGCGCCAGCAGCCAAGTAACAAGGGTATGGACGCAGTATTTT.